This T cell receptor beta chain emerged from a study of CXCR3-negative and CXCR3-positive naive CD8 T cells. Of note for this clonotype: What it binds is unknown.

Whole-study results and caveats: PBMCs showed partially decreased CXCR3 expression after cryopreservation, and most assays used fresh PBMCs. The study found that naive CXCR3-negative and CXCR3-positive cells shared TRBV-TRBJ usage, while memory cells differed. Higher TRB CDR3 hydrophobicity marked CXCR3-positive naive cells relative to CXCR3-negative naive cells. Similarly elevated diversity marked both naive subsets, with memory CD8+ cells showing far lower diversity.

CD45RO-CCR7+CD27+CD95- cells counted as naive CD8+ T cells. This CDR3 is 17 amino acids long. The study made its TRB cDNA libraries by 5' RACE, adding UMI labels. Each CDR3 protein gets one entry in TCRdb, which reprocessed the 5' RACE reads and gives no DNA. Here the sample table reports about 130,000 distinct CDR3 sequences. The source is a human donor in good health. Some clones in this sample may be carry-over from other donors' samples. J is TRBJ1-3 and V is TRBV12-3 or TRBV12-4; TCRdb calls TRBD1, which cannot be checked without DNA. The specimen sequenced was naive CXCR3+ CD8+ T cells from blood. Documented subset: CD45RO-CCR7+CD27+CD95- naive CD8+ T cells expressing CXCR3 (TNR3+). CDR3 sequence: CDSSLGVLRVPGNTIYF.